The 4 T cell receptor beta chains in this list originate from one sample, sequenced in a study of blood T cell repertoires in COVID-19 (dated by TCRdb to 2018 to 2021). Library generation was performed with the immunoSEQ multiplex PCR assay. As stored in TCRdb, this immuneACCESS dataset retains in-frame rearrangements with V and J assigned. A fraction of the clones does not appear; measured against another copy, unresolved V genes explain less than half of the discrepancy, and the remainder lacks a known reason. The sample includes over 150,000 clones, with approximately 88% observed a single time. Approximately 9% of the sample comes from the top ten. The sample taken for sequencing was PBMCs or T cells enriched from blood (not recorded which). Source of these receptors: a woman aged 18-30 years who had recovered from COVID-19.

The V and J genes are TRBV7-8 and TRBJ2-1; 7 positions match TRBD2. The CDR3 length is 17 residues. Germline V gene sequence: CDR1 SGHVS, CDR2 FQNEAQ. The trim removed 5 bases at V and 0 bases at J, leaving 10 bases unmatched. CDR3 in DNA: TGTGCCAGCAGCCCCGGGGGGAGGCCTAGCTCCTACAATGAGCAGTTCTTC. Its protein is CASSPGGRPSSYNEQFF.

The chain has TRBV28 and TRBJ2-7; possible D gene TRBD2, 6 bases. Germline CDR1 MDHEN, CDR2 SYDVKM. This CDR3 comprises 9 residues. CDR3 protein: CASSLGAGV. The DNA for the CDR3 is TGTGCCAGCAGTTTAGGGGCGGGAGTC.

The V and J genes are TRBV2 and TRBJ1-1, with D unresolved. CDR1 and CDR2 from the germline V gene are SNHLY and FYNNEI. The CDR3 consists of 11 residues. V was pared by 10 bases and J by 8 bases, with 14 bases between. The CDR3 reads CATRRRFEAFF. CDR3 DNA: TGTGCCACGCGACGGAGGTTCGAAGCTTTCTTT.

V and J are TRBV6-2 or TRBV6-3 and TRBJ1-5; 8 positions match TRBD1. Germline CDR1 and CDR2: MNHEY and SVGEGT. The CDR3 runs 19 residues. V was clipped by 2 bases and J by 0 bases; unmatched bases: 12. This CDR3 reads CASSYQGTGLHYSNQPQHF. CDR3 sequence (DNA): TGTGCCAGCAGTTACCAAGGGACAGGCCTACATTATAGCAATCAGCCCCAGCATTTT.